This T cell receptor beta chain is from a study of blood T cells in healthy people across ages. Study-wide findings and caveats: The unknown donor CMV status may have confounded expanded clonotype changes.

Points on this clonotype: Its matching antigen is unknown. Its ends do not fully match the called genes, so a read error is possible.

This CDR3 region has 16 residues. A J-beta primer mix and a sample-barcoded 5' primer were used in a second PCR of about 7 to 11 cycles. Each CDR3 protein gets one entry after TCRdb re-called the 5' RACE reads with MiXCR. Of around 1,500,000 distinct CDR3 sequences in the sample, around 39% were seen once. V is TRBV12-3 or TRBV12-4 and J is TRBJ2-3; D call uncertain. The sample was blood. The TCR sequence derives from a woman younger than 30 in good health. CDR3 amino acids: CASSFLGRSRTDTQYF. The CDR3 coding sequence is TGTGCCAGCAGTTTTCTGGGCAGATCTAGAACAGATACGCAATATTTT.